This T cell receptor beta chain originates from a study of blood T cells in healthy people across ages. Study-wide points: Lack of knowledge of donor CMV status possibly confounded expanded clonotype changes. Samples with more naive T cells showed higher observed beta diversity. Across the age range, TCR beta diversity per million T cells fell in a roughly linear way.

The germline V gene encodes CDR1 ENHRY and CDR2 SYGVKD. Deletions cut 0 bases from V and 3 bases from J, with 14 bases between. CDR3 size: 16 residues. The use of a sample-barcoded 5' primer and a J-beta primer mix characterized a second PCR of roughly 7 to 11 cycles. In TCRdb, the 5' RACE reads were re-called with MiXCR into one record per CDR3 protein. The sample has roughly 800,000 distinct CDR3 sequences, 20% to 30% seen once. This clonotype was found a few times. Its antigen is still unknown. This same sample was also part of a study on T cells of mothers and their children.

The sample taken for sequencing was blood. V gene TRBV10-3 combines with J gene TRBJ1-2; the D is unclear. This sequence was found in a boy aged 10-17 years in good health. The CDR3 DNA is TGTGCCATCAGTGAGTCGATGACAATAACCCACTATGGCTACACCTTC. It translates to CAISESMTITHYGYTF.